Listed here are 10 T cell receptor beta chains from one sample, sequenced in a study of blood T cell repertoires in COVID-19. The repertoire was sequenced with immunoSEQ multiplex PCR; TCRdb's copy has only in-frame clones and lacks some. The sample carries around 230,000 clones, roughly 80% recorded once. Source material: peripheral blood. These receptors all stem from a woman between 65 and 79 years old with active or convalescent COVID-19.

The chain uses TRBV28 and TRBJ2-7; D is possibly TRBD2 (6 bases). Trimming pared 3 bases from V and 0 bases from J, leaving 6 bases between. Looked up from germline, CDR1 is MDHEN and CDR2 is SYDVKM. This CDR3 is 13 amino acids long. The CDR3 here is CASSLEGSYEQYF. DNA of the CDR3: TGTGCCAGCAGTTTGGAGGGCTCCTACGAGCAGTACTTC.

The V call is TRBV29-1, the J call TRBJ1-1, with a possible D match to TRBD1 (5 bases). CDR1 and CDR2 from the germline V gene are SQVTM and ANQGSEA. CDR3 length: 13 residues. Trimming pared 2 bases from V and 8 bases from J, leaving 15 bases between. The CDR3 sequence: CSVEYFGQGEAFF. Written as DNA, the CDR3 is TGCAGCGTTGAATATTTTGGGCAGGGAGAAGCTTTCTTT.

The rearrangement links TRBV2 to TRBJ2-7; 7 bases map to TRBD1. This CDR3 comprises 13 residues. Germline loops: CDR1 SNHLY, CDR2 FYNNEI. Losses at the gene ends were 7 bases for V and 3 bases for J; bases not matched to a gene: 6. CDR3 DNA: TGTGCCAGCAAGGGACAGCAGTTCTACGAGCAGTACTTC. This sequence encodes CASKGQQFYEQYF.

This clone was observed a handful of times. CDR3 sequence reads: CASSLLYQETQYF. Here the CDR3 DNA reads TGTGCCAGCAGTTTATTGTATCAAGAGACCCAGTACTTC. The chain employs TRBV27 and TRBJ2-5; no firm D call. Germline V lookup: CDR1 MNHEY, CDR2 SMNVEV (reference sequence). This CDR3 has 13 amino acids. The V end was cut by 1 base, the J end by 2 bases, with 5 bases between.

The V gene is TRBV19, the J gene TRBJ1-1, with D tentatively TRBD1 (6 bases). Trimming pared 0 bases from V and 4 bases from J, leaving 21 bases between. Germline V lookup: CDR1 LNHDA, CDR2 SQIVND (reference sequence). The CDR3 runs to 18 residues. The CDR3 region has the DNA TGTGCCAGTAGTATAGATCTATTGAGAGGCAGGGGTGGCACTGAAGCTTTCTTT. Protein sequence: CASSIDLLRGRGGTEAFF. Full variable domain (remainder filled in from reference TRBV19 and TRBJ1-1): DGGITQSPKYLFRKEGQNVTLSCEQNLNHDAMYWYRQDPGQGLRLIYYSQIVNDFQKGDIAEGYSVSREKKESFPLTVTSAQKNPTAFYLCASSIDLLRGRGGTEAFFGQGTRLTVV.

This chain uses TRBV7-2 with TRBJ2-3; D is possibly TRBD2 (6 bases). CDR3 length: 15 residues. The germline CDR1 and CDR2 sequences are SGHTA and FQGNSA. Trimming took 7 bases from V and 1 from J, leaving 15 bases between them. The CDR3 DNA sequence: TGTGCCAGCAACCCCCGACTAGGGGGCACAGATACGCAGTATTTT. It yields the protein CASNPRLGGTDTQYF. Drawing the rest from reference TRBV7-2 and TRBJ2-3, the complete variable domain is GAGVSQSPSNKVTEKGKDVELRCDPISGHTALYWYRQSLGQGLEFLIYFQGNSAPDKSGLPSDRFSAERTGGSVSTLTIQRTQQEDSAVYLCASNPRLGGTDTQYFGPGTRLTVL.

This clone was seen a single time. V and J are TRBV11-3 and TRBJ2-1; 10 bases fit TRBD2. Losses at the gene ends were 3 bases for V and 1 base for J; bases not matched to a gene: 6. The CDR3 runs 17 residues. The germline CDR1 and CDR2 sequences are SGHNT and YENEEA. The CDR3 nucleotides are TGTGCCAGCAGCTTTCCAGCGGGGGGGCTTTCCTACAATGAGCAGTTCTTC. Amino acid sequence: CASSFPAGGLSYNEQFF.

This chain joins TRBV18 and TRBJ2-2; possible D gene TRBD1, 5 bases. CDR3 length equals 16 residues. Trimming left V 0 bases short and J 0 bases short, with 8 bases between. Germline V gives CDR1 KGHSH, CDR2 LQKENI. The CDR3 DNA follows: TGTGCCAGCTCACCACCTATCAGGGCGAACACCGGGGAGCTGTTTTTT. Translating it yields CASSPPIRANTGELFF.

The chain has TRBV7-9 and TRBJ2-3; 8 bases match TRBD2. Trimming took 3 bases from V and 5 from J; bases not matched to a gene: 10. Germline V gives CDR1 SEHNR, CDR2 FQNEAQ (reference sequence). This CDR3 is built from 16 residues. The chain's CDR3 is CASSFQPGLDLDTQYF. CDR3 sequence (DNA): TGTGCCAGCAGCTTTCAACCGGGACTAGATTTAGATACGCAGTATTTT.

J is TRBJ2-3 and V is TRBV7-2, with D unclear. Trimming removed 0 bases from V and 6 bases from J, with 10 bases in between. This CDR3 spans 14 amino acids. CDR1 and CDR2 (germline): SGHTA, FQGNSA. CDR3 nucleotides: TGTGCCAGCAGCTTAGCCCCCAGTCCGGATACGCAGTATTTT. Encoded protein: CASSLAPSPDTQYF.